This TCR beta chain was sequenced in a study of patients and donors after allogeneic stem cell transplantation. This clonotype was counted many times. TCRdb itself ran the RT-PCR reads through MiXCR, one entry per CDR3 protein. The sample contains hundreds of thousands of distinct CDR3 sequences, approximately 16% of which appear only once. The clonotype comes from a human donor who was either an allogeneic HSCT recipient or a stem cell or donor lymphocyte infusion donor (not recorded which). It is not recorded whose cells these are; they may come from a transplant donor. Sequenced input: blood, either unsorted or a sorted T cell fraction (not recorded which).

The CDR3 loop is CASSQAGTTYEQYF. The CDR3 DNA reads as TGCGCCAGCAGCCAGGCCGGGACCACCTACGAGCAGTACTTC. The gene calls are TRBV4-1 and TRBJ2-7, with D perhaps matching TRBD1 or TRBD2 (5 bases each). The CDR3 spans 14 residues. V dropped 3 bases and J dropped 2 bases, with 11 bases sitting between them. In germline, CDR1 is MGHRA, CDR2 YSYEKL.